This is a list of T cell receptor beta chains from one sample in a study of response to subunit inactivated influenza vaccine. TCRdb re-analysed the RT-PCR reads in MiXCR, keeping a single row per CDR3 protein. The profile shows more than 600,000 distinct CDR3 sequences, roughly 18% of them singletons. This specimen consisted of PBMCs from blood, obtained approximately 5 days after vaccination. These TCRs come from a man over 45 who received an inactivated influenza vaccine. The CDR3 runs from the conserved cysteine through the conserved F or W. Each record gives: clone size, D gene, V gene, J gene, CDR3 protein, CDR3 DNA. A D gene is named only where the DNA matches it firmly. Size tells how often a clone was seen (once, few, many) or the class of an expanded clone, and some rows leave it out.

>NA|NA|TRBV9|TRBJ2-5
CASSVGQEETQYF
TGTGCCAGCAGCGTGGGGCAGGAAGAGACCCAGTACTTC
>many|NA|TRBV4-3|TRBJ2-3
CASSQDLYRVTDTQYF
TGCGCCAGCAGCCAAGATCTCTACAGGGTGACAGATACGCAGTATTTT
>NA|NA|TRBV12-3/TRBV12-4|TRBJ1-1
CASSFLVNTEAFF
TGTGCCAGCAGTTTTTTAGTGAACACTGAAGCTTTCTTT
>NA|NA|TRBV6-5|TRBJ2-2
CASSYSVPGVNTGELFF
TGTGCCAGCAGTTACTCTGTTCCGGGGGTGAACACCGGGGAGCTGTTTTTT
>NA|TRBD1|TRBV4-1|TRBJ2-1
CASSPYLDRGRHEQFF
TGCGCCAGCAGCCCCTATTTGGACAGGGGGAGGCATGAGCAGTTCTTC
>few|TRBD2|TRBV5-1|TRBJ2-3
CASSIRTSAGTDTQYF
TGCGCCAGCAGCATACGGACTAGCGCGGGCACAGATACGCAGTATTTT
>few|NA|TRBV9|TRBJ1-1
CASSVEAGNTEAFF
TGTGCCAGCAGCGTAGAGGCAGGGAACACTGAAGCTTTCTTT
>many|NA|TRBV28|TRBJ2-3
CASSLRLASTDTQYF
TGTGCCAGCAGCTTAAGGCTAGCAAGCACAGATACGCAGTATTTT
>NA|NA|TRBV24-1|TRBJ2-3
CATSDFGDPTDTQYF
TGTGCCACCAGTGATTTCGGAGACCCCACAGATACGCAGTATTTT
>few|NA|TRBV3-1|TRBJ2-7
CASSDPGSYEQYF
TGTGCCAGCAGCGACCCGGGGTCCTACGAGCAGTACTTC
>NA|TRBD1|TRBV29-1|TRBJ2-3
CSILQGGLTDTQYF
TGCAGCATACTACAGGGGGGCCTCACAGATACGCAGTATTTT
>few|NA|TRBV5-1|TRBJ2-3
CASSQTTTDTQYF
TGCGCCAGCAGCCAGACTACCACAGATACGCAGTATTTT
>NA|TRBD1|TRBV7-2|TRBJ1-2
CASSLVGQGARGYTF
TGTGCCAGCAGCTTAGTAGGACAGGGGGCTCGGGGCTACACCTTC
>NA|NA|TRBV5-6|TRBJ2-1
CASSTDLSEQFF
TGTGCCAGCAGCACCGATTTGAGTGAGCAGTTCTTC
>NA|TRBD1|TRBV7-9|TRBJ2-3
CASSRTGGETDTQYF
TGTGCCAGCAGCCGTACAGGGGGCGAAACAGATACGCAGTATTTT
>NA|TRBD1|TRBV2|TRBJ1-2
CASRASPGQGGYTF
TGTGCCAGCAGAGCCAGCCCGGGACAGGGTGGCTACACCTTC
>NA|TRBD2|TRBV6-2/TRBV6-3|TRBJ2-1
CASSSPELARSYNEQFF
TGTGCCAGCAGTTCCCCCGAACTAGCGCGCTCCTACAATGAGCAGTTCTTC
>few|NA|TRBV9|TRBJ2-1
CASSVGGSGNEQFF
TGTGCCAGCAGCGTTGGTGGTAGCGGCAATGAGCAGTTCTTC
>NA|NA|TRBV28|TRBJ2-7
CASKHTGSAYEQYF
TGTGCCAGCAAGCACACAGGAAGCGCCTACGAGCAGTACTTC
>few|TRBD1|TRBV4-1|TRBJ1-5
CASSQYGTGRGNQPQHF
TGCGCCAGCAGCCAGTATGGGACAGGAAGGGGCAATCAGCCCCAGCATTTT
>few|NA|TRBV28|TRBJ2-7
CASRDPGRNYEQYF
TGTGCCAGCAGAGATCCGGGACGGAACTACGAGCAGTACTTC
>NA|TRBD2|TRBV4-1|TRBJ2-5
CASSQPGLAVQETQYF
TGCGCCAGCAGCCAACCGGGACTAGCGGTTCAAGAGACCCAGTACTTC
>many|NA|TRBV12-3/TRBV12-4|TRBJ2-1
CASVPRGLYNEQFF
TGTGCCAGCGTCCCCCGGGGCTTGTACAATGAGCAGTTCTTC
>NA|TRBD1|TRBV7-9|TRBJ2-7
CASSRTTDRANEQYF
TGTGCCAGCAGCCGTACGACCGACAGGGCAAACGAGCAGTACTTC
>NA|NA|TRBV18|TRBJ2-7
CASSPWDRSYEQYF
TGTGCCAGCTCACCCTGGGACCGCTCCTACGAGCAGTACTTC
>NA|NA|TRBV11-2|TRBJ2-1
CASSLWGGALGNEQFF
TGTGCCAGCAGCTTATGGGGGGGGGCTTTAGGCAATGAGCAGTTCTTC
>few|TRBD1|TRBV6-5|TRBJ1-5
CASSSQGHSNQPQHF
TGTGCCAGCAGTTCACAGGGGCATAGCAATCAGCCCCAGCATTTT
>few|TRBD1|TRBV12-5|TRBJ1-5
CASGRTGTGENQPQHF
TGTGCTAGTGGGCGGACCGGGACAGGGGAGAATCAGCCCCAGCATTTT
>NA|NA|TRBV2|TRBJ1-2
CASSESLRNNYGYTF
TGTGCCAGCAGTGAAAGTTTACGGAATAACTATGGCTACACCTTC
>NA|TRBD2|TRBV20-1|TRBJ2-3
CSARDRLAGNTDTQYF
TGCAGTGCTAGAGATCGACTAGCGGGAAACACAGATACGCAGTATTTT
>many|TRBD1|TRBV5-1|TRBJ1-1
CASSFSAGGNTEAFF
TGCGCCAGCAGCTTCTCCGCAGGGGGGAACACTGAAGCTTTCTTT
>NA|NA|TRBV5-1|TRBJ2-6
CASSVGDGAGANVLTF
TGCGCCAGCAGCGTCGGCGATGGGGCTGGGGCCAACGTCCTGACTTTC
>many|NA|TRBV12-3/TRBV12-4|TRBJ2-7
CASSRHDNYEQYF
TGTGCCAGCAGCCGACACGACAACTACGAGCAGTACTTC
>NA|TRBD1|TRBV12-3/TRBV12-4|TRBJ2-1
CASRGQGNYNEQFF
TGTGCCAGCAGGGGACAGGGAAACTACAATGAGCAGTTCTTC
>NA|TRBD1|TRBV7-2|TRBJ1-3
CASSEGTGAGNTIYF
TGTGCCAGCAGCGAAGGGACAGGGGCTGGAAACACCATATATTTT
>few|NA|TRBV20-1|TRBJ2-1
CSARPGLVREQFF
TGCAGTGCTAGGCCCGGTTTAGTGAGAGAGCAGTTCTTC
>NA|TRBD2|TRBV5-1|TRBJ2-3
CASSDRTSGGTDTQYF
TGCGCCAGCAGCGATAGGACTAGCGGGGGAACAGATACGCAGTATTTT
>NA|NA|TRBV4-3|TRBJ2-2
CASSQERAERVGELFF
TGCGCCAGCAGCCAAGAAAGGGCAGAAAGGGTCGGGGAGCTGTTTTTT
>NA|NA|TRBV20-1|TRBJ1-5
CSASASYSNQPQHF
TGCAGTGCTAGTGCCAGTTATAGCAATCAGCCCCAGCATTTT
>few|NA|TRBV3-1|TRBJ2-2
CASSQEYWGPGELFF
TGTGCCAGCAGCCAAGAATATTGGGGGCCCGGGGAGCTGTTTTTT
>few|TRBD2|TRBV29-1|TRBJ2-1
CSVEGAGGPYNEQFF
TGCAGCGTTGAGGGGGCGGGAGGGCCATACAATGAGCAGTTCTTC
>NA|NA|TRBV7-2|TRBJ1-1
CASSLSPGGNTEAFF
TGTGCCAGCAGCTTATCCCCCGGAGGGAACACTGAAGCTTTCTTT
>few|TRBD1|TRBV4-3|TRBJ2-3
CASSQLQGLPAADTQYF
TGCGCCAGCAGCCAGCTACAGGGGCTCCCGGCGGCAGATACGCAGTATTTT
>NA|NA|TRBV9|TRBJ2-1
CASSPPRLGYNEQFF
TGTGCCAGCAGCCCCCCCCGTTTAGGCTACAATGAGCAGTTCTTC
>NA|NA|TRBV30|TRBJ1-5
CAWSAGNQPQHF
TGTGCCTGGAGTGCGGGGAATCAGCCCCAGCATTTT
>NA|TRBD1|TRBV12-3/TRBV12-4|TRBJ1-6
CASSLGVGQGYSPLHF
TGTGCCAGCAGTTTAGGAGTGGGACAGGGATATTCACCCCTCCACTTT
>few|TRBD1|TRBV12-3/TRBV12-4|TRBJ2-1
CASSLSQGAHEQFF
TGTGCCAGCAGTTTATCCCAGGGGGCGCATGAGCAGTTCTTC
>few|NA|TRBV6-2/TRBV6-3|TRBJ2-3
CASNTGTPDTQYF
TGTGCCAGCAACACCGGGACACCAGATACGCAGTATTTT
>NA|TRBD1|TRBV6-6|TRBJ1-1
CAAWTGGVTEAFF
TGTGCCGCCTGGACAGGGGGCGTCACTGAAGCTTTCTTT
>few|TRBD1|TRBV20-1|TRBJ2-1
CSAPSQTGYNVNEQFF
TGCAGTGCTCCAAGTCAGACAGGGTACAATGTCAATGAGCAGTTCTTC
>few|NA|TRBV11-1|TRBJ2-6
CASSRATDRASGANVLTF
TGTGCCAGCAGCCGGGCGACAGACCGTGCATCTGGGGCCAACGTCCTGACTTTC
>NA|NA|TRBV3-1|TRBJ2-7
CASSQQGNYEQYF
TGTGCCAGCAGCCAACAGGGGAACTACGAGCAGTACTTC
>few|NA|TRBV5-1|TRBJ1-4
CASSQGATNEKLFF
TGCGCCAGCAGCCAAGGGGCAACTAATGAAAAACTGTTTTTT
>few|NA|TRBV6-6|TRBJ2-7
CASSYSDYEQYF
TGTGCCAGCAGTTATAGCGACTACGAGCAGTACTTC
>NA|NA|TRBV10-3|TRBJ2-3
CAISDGGFNTDTQYF
TGTGCCATCAGTGACGGCGGATTTAACACAGATACGCAGTATTTT